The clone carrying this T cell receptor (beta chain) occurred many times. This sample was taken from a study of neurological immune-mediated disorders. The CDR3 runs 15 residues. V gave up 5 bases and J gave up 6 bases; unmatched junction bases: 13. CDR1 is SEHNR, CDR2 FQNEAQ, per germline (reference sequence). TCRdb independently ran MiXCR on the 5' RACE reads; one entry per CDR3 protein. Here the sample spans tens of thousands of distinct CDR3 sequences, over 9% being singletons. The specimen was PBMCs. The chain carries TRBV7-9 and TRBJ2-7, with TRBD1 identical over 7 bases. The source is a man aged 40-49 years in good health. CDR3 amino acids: CASSPWDSLDGEQYF. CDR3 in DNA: TGTGCCAGCAGCCCTTGGGACAGCCTGGACGGCGAGCAGTACTTC.